These T cell receptor beta chains were read from a single sample in a study of T cells in Graves' hyperthyroidism and ophthalmopathy. TCRdb fed the multiplex PCR reads into MiXCR, producing one record per CDR3 protein. Among hundreds of thousands of distinct CDR3 sequences listed, around a sixth were seen once. The sequenced material came from blood. The receptor set was obtained from a woman aged 18-29 years with Graves' hyperthyroidism. The CDR3 runs from the conserved cysteine through the conserved F or W. D genes are given only for firm matches. Clone size is stated in some rows and not others, as once, few, many or a class when expanded.

. . TRBJ1-1 TRBV19 CASSIDVYTEAFF TGTGCCAGTAGTATCGACGTTTACACTGAAGCTTTCTTT
. many TRBJ2-3 TRBV5-1 CASSSEADTQYF TGCGCCAGCAGCTCCGAGGCAGATACGCAGTATTTT
. many TRBJ1-6 TRBV28 CASIGLLGNSPLHF TGTGCCAGCATAGGCCTCTTGGGAAATTCACCCCTCCACTTT
. once TRBJ2-5 TRBV29-1 CSVGTGETQYF TGCAGCGTTGGTACGGGGGAGACCCAGTACTTC
. many TRBJ1-1 TRBV20-1 CSARQGLDTEAFF TGCAGTGCTAGGCAGGGGTTGGACACTGAAGCTTTCTTT
TRBD1 many TRBJ2-7 TRBV29-1 CSVRSGTGPYEQYF TGCAGCGTACGATCCGGGACAGGGCCCTACGAGCAGTACTTC
TRBD1 many TRBJ1-1 TRBV14 CASSPRQGRNTEAFF TGTGCCAGCAGCCCTCGACAGGGAAGAAACACTGAAGCTTTCTTT
TRBD1 many TRBJ1-5 TRBV2 CASSGDRGRFQPQHF TGTGCCAGCAGTGGGGACAGGGGCCGTTTTCAGCCCCAGCATTTT
TRBD2 . TRBJ2-1 TRBV10-3 CAIGTKIYNEQFF TGTGCCATCGGGACTAAGATTTACAATGAGCAGTTCTTC
. few TRBJ1-6 TRBV6-1 CASSEQWGNSPLHF TGTGCCAGCAGTGAGCAATGGGGTAATTCACCCCTCCACTTT
TRBD1 many TRBJ2-7 TRBV7-3 CASSDSRGREQYF TGTGCCAGCAGCGACTCCAGGGGGCGCGAGCAGTACTTC
TRBD2 few TRBJ2-3 TRBV29-1 CSVEAIPGGAADTQYF TGCAGCGTTGAAGCAATCCCGGGGGGGGCGGCAGATACGCAGTATTTT
TRBD1 many TRBJ1-1 TRBV11-2 CASSSYRGVTEAFF TGTGCCAGCAGCTCGTACAGGGGGGTCACTGAAGCTTTCTTT
. . TRBJ1-2 TRBV6-1 CASSAISASVNYGYTF TGTGCCAGCAGTGCAATCTCCGCGTCAGTGAACTATGGCTACACCTTC
. few TRBJ2-1 TRBV18 CASSSRLYNEQFF TGTGCCAGCTCAAGTCGACTTTACAATGAGCAGTTCTTC
TRBD1 many TRBJ2-4 TRBV7-2 CASSLSSGQGKNIQYF TGTGCCAGCAGCTTATCTTCTGGACAGGGGAAAAACATTCAGTACTTC
. many TRBJ2-1 TRBV20-1 CSALGNEQFF TGCAGTGCCCTAGGGAATGAGCAGTTCTTC
TRBD1 few TRBJ1-2 TRBV19 CASSDRAGAYYGYTF TGTGCCAGTTCGGACAGGGCCGGGGCCTACTATGGCTACACCTTC
TRBD1 many TRBJ1-5 TRBV2 CASRETLDRVGIQPQHF TGTGCCAGCAGAGAGACGCTGGACAGGGTGGGAATTCAGCCCCAGCATTTT
. few TRBJ1-6 TRBV6-1 CASSYSRVFNSPLHF TGTGCCAGCAGTTATTCCAGGGTTTTTAATTCACCCCTCCACTTT
. many TRBJ2-5 TRBV5-5 CASSLSTTGETQYF TGTGCCAGCAGCTTGAGCACAACAGGAGAGACCCAGTACTTC
. few TRBJ1-1 TRBV6-5 CASSYSNENTEAFF TGTGCCAGCAGTTACTCGAATGAGAACACTGAAGCTTTCTTT
TRBD1 . TRBJ2-7 TRBV6-1 CASSEIGTGDYEQYF TGTGCCAGCAGTGAAATAGGGACAGGGGACTACGAGCAGTACTTC
TRBD1 few TRBJ2-1 TRBV6-5 CASSYPGQVYNEQFF TGTGCCAGCAGTTACCCGGGACAGGTGTACAATGAGCAGTTCTTC
. . TRBJ1-5 TRBV7-9 CASREDSYQPQHF TGTGCCAGCAGGGAAGACAGTTATCAGCCCCAGCATTTT
. . TRBJ1-5 TRBV2 CASSEELGGKPQHF TGTGCCAGCAGTGAAGAACTGGGGGGAAAGCCCCAGCATTTT
TRBD1 many TRBJ1-6 TRBV20-1 CSAVRDRVDNSPLHF TGCAGTGCCGTGAGGGACAGGGTGGATAATTCACCCCTCCACTTT
TRBD2 many TRBJ2-1 TRBV7-9 CASSGGGRYNEQFF TGTGCCAGCAGCGGCGGGGGACGATACAATGAGCAGTTCTTC
. . TRBJ2-1 TRBV19 CASSISARVNEQFF TGTGCCAGTAGTATAAGTGCCAGGGTCAATGAGCAGTTCTTC
. many TRBJ1-1 TRBV5-1 CASRHPNTEAFF TGCGCCAGCAGACACCCGAACACTGAAGCTTTCTTT
TRBD2 many TRBJ2-3 TRBV6-1 CASSVWLAGGPSATDTQYF TGTGCCAGCAGTGTTTGGCTAGCGGGAGGCCCATCTGCTACAGATACGCAGTATTTT
TRBD1 few TRBJ1-5 TRBV24-1 CATSGQGNQPQHF TGTGCCACAAGTGGACAGGGAAATCAGCCCCAGCATTTT
TRBD1 many TRBJ1-5 TRBV15 CATSSGTGVRQPQHF TGTGCCACCAGCAGCGGGACAGGGGTACGGCAGCCCCAGCATTTT
TRBD2 . TRBJ2-1 TRBV10-3 CAISSTSGGVNEQFF TGTGCCATCAGTTCGACTAGCGGGGGGGTCAATGAGCAGTTCTTC
TRBD2 few TRBJ2-1 TRBV20-1 CSARTPGLPYNEQFF TGCAGTGCTCGGACCCCGGGACTACCCTACAATGAGCAGTTCTTC
. few TRBJ1-1 TRBV4-2 CASSQEIRGMNTEAFF TGTGCCAGCAGCCAAGAGATAAGGGGCATGAACACTGAAGCTTTCTTT
. . TRBJ1-1 TRBV27 CASRITRKHNTEAFF TGTGCCAGCAGAATCACCCGTAAACACAACACTGAAGCTTTCTTT
. . TRBJ1-3 TRBV5-1 CASSEQAGAGNTIYF TGCGCCAGCAGCGAACAGGCCGGGGCTGGAAACACCATATATTTT
TRBD2 many TRBJ2-1 TRBV5-1 CASSLRLAGVGNEQFF TGCGCCAGCAGCCTTAGACTAGCGGGGGTTGGAAATGAGCAGTTCTTC
. . TRBJ1-5 TRBV7-8 CVSSLLSNQPQHF TGTGTCAGCAGCTTATTGAGCAATCAGCCCCAGCATTTT
. . TRBJ2-7 TRBV29-1 CSVVEGVVNEQYF TGCAGCGTTGTAGAAGGGGTTGTGAACGAGCAGTACTTC
. . TRBJ2-7 TRBV7-9 CASSRGPSWDEQYF TGTGCCAGCAGCCGGGGACCCTCATGGGACGAGCAGTACTTC
TRBD2 few TRBJ2-7 TRBV20-1 CSALGGGGAKEQYF TGCAGTGCCCTCGGGGGGGGGGGCGCGAAAGAGCAGTACTTC
TRBD1 few TRBJ2-5 TRBV5-5 CASSLQQGAQETQYF TGTGCCAGCAGCTTGCAACAGGGGGCCCAAGAGACCCAGTACTTC
. few TRBJ2-3 TRBV7-2 CASSPFGGPAGGTDTQYF TGTGCCAGCAGCCCTTTCGGGGGCCCCGCGGGAGGCACAGATACGCAGTATTTT
. . TRBJ2-7 TRBV3-1 CASSTGGEQYF TGTGCCAGCAGCACCGGGGGCGAGCAGTACTTC
. many TRBJ1-1 TRBV6-2/TRBV6-3 CASSYLTGTEAFF TGTGCCAGCAGTTACTTGACGGGAACTGAAGCTTTCTTT
. many TRBJ1-5 TRBV2 CASSGEGGSNQPQHF TGTGCCAGCAGTGGTGAGGGGGGGAGCAATCAGCCCCAGCATTTT
. . TRBJ2-3 TRBV5-1 CASSLGQVGNTQYF TGCGCCAGCAGCTTGGGTCAGGTTGGGAATACGCAGTATTTT
. many TRBJ2-7 TRBV28 CASSPRAGGRYEQYF TGTGCCAGCAGTCCGAGAGCCGGGGGCCGCTACGAGCAGTACTTC
. . TRBJ1-3 TRBV7-8 CASHFGRDGRLHSGNTIYF TGTGCCAGCCATTTTGGAAGGGACGGTCGACTCCACTCTGGAAACACCATATATTTT
. many TRBJ2-5 TRBV7-2 CASSARQQRETQYF TGTGCCAGCAGCGCGAGACAGCAGCGGGAGACCCAGTACTTC
TRBD1 . TRBJ1-1 TRBV6-5 CASSYLTGSTEAFF TGTGCCAGCAGTTACCTGACAGGGAGCACTGAAGCTTTCTTT
. . TRBJ1-5 TRBV4-3 CASSQQSNQPQHF TGCGCCAGCAGCCAACAAAGCAATCAGCCCCAGCATTTT